This TCR beta chain is from a study of Ad26.COV2.S vaccination and SARS-CoV-2 variants listed by TCRdb under 2021. Background for the entire study: Vaccine-arm donors were drawn from COV1001, a multicentre, randomized, double-blind, placebo-controlled phase I-IIa trial of Ad26.COV2.S in healthy adults. A total of about 30 samples were included in the TCR-sequenced set, comprising approximately 20 Ad26.COV2.S vaccine recipients, 5 placebo recipients and 8 SARS-CoV-2 convalescent individuals. TCRbeta repertoire sequencing served as the tool for gauging how specific and how broad the SARS-CoV-2-reactive T cell receptors were following Ad26.COV2.S vaccination. Investigators remained blinded to trial group allocation during experiments and outcome assessment. Trial participants were randomized into five groups of five: low-dose or high-dose Ad26.COV2.S given once or twice, or placebo on both occasions. Ad26.COV2.S was administered intramuscularly at a dose of 5x10^10 or 1x10^11 viral particles, either as one shot or as two shots given 56 days apart. Overall results and qualifications from the work: Ad26.COV2.S recipients had higher spike-specific TCR breadth than placebo recipients (P = 0.0014). After vaccination, spike-specific CD8+ and CD4+ T cell responses were reported to show substantial breadth. Comparing responses between vaccine doses or regimens was not something the study was powered to do. The authors noted that total T cell responses may have been underestimated by the TCR breadth and depth analyses. Vaccine and placebo recipients had similar non-spike TCR breadth, a finding consistent with the vaccine containing only spike.

This clone occurred a few times. It has no known antigen specificity. No base quality information exists; no much larger clone differs at one position. TCRbeta CDR3 regions were sequenced with the immunoSEQ Assay. After extraction, genomic DNA underwent amplification by bias-controlled multiplex PCR, followed by high-throughput sequencing. The paper's data handling went like this. To quantify the absolute abundance of every unique TCRbeta CDR3 region, sequences were collapsed and filtered. Usable DNA was measured by amplifying reference genes present in all nucleated cells, and TCRbeta template counts were normalized to that usable DNA to estimate T cell fraction. Repertoire TCRs were annotated as SARS-CoV-2-specific by exact matching of V gene, CDR3 amino acid sequence and J gene to a known reactive TCR set. The reference SARS-CoV-2 TCR set was obtained from MIRA and was filtered for enrichment in COVID-19-positive ImmuneCODE repertoires, whereby public or cross-reactive TCRs were removed. Drawing on the MIRA antigens, annotated TCRs were analysed further at the level of specific ORF or position within ORF. Breadth was defined as annotated unique rearrangements over total unique productive rearrangements; depth was the summed frequency of those rearrangements. Two-sided Wilcoxon rank-sum tests were applied when comparing TCR breadth between groups. Entries here come from immuneACCESS through TCRdb and include only in-frame sequences with V and J called. Some clones fail to appear in such tables; in the studies checked, an unresolved V gene covers under half of the shortfall, and the cause of the remainder is unknown. Clonal size and the V and J genes are those of that table, whereas D and trimming came from the DNA. The sample yields approximately 400,000 clones; approximately 83% were counted once. The ten largest make up approximately 7.8% of the sample.

The CDR3 holds 12 amino acids from the cysteine to the phenylalanine. Only CDR3 DNA is held: 36 bases, read in frame from base 1. The germline ends are 8 bases apart after V is trimmed by 4 bases and J by 4 bases. Per the publication, the treatment or condition label means: roughly 20 received Ad26.COV2.S at low or high dose, single or two shots; 5 received placebo; per-sample allocation not given. Repertoires of vaccine and placebo recipients were sequenced from samples taken on day 63 after the first injection. Cohort 1b enrolled around 23 adults aged 18-55 years at a single site in Boston, USA, between 29 July and 7 August 2020. Ad26.COV2.S was a replication-incompetent adenovirus type 26 vector that expressed a prefusion-stabilized SARS-CoV-2 spike protein derived from the original Wuhan strain.

This sequence was found in a person between 18 and 65 years old who received the Ad26.COV2.S COVID-19 vaccine or a placebo. Recombination joined TRBV12-3 or TRBV12-4 with TRBJ2-7; confidence is insufficient to name the D gene. The input for sequencing was peripheral blood, taken in a trial of Ad26.COV2.S vaccine versus placebo. The bases read TGTGCCAGCAGTTCTCGCTGGTACGAGCAGTACTTC. This gives the protein CASSSRWYEQYF.